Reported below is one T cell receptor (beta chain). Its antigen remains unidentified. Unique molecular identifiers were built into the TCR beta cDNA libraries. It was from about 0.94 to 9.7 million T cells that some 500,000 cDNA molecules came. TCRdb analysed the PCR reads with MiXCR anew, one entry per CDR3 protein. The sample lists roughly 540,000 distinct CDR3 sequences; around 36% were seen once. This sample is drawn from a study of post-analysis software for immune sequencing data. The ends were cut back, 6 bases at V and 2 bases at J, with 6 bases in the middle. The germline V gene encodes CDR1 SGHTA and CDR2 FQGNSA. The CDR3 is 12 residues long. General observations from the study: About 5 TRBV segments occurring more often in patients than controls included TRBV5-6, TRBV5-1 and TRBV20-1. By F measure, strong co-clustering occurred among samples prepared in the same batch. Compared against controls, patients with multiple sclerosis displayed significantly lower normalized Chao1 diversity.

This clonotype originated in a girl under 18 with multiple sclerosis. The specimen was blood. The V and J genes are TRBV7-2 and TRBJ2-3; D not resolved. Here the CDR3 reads CASSRVTDTQYF. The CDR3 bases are TGTGCCAGCAGTCGCGTCACAGATACGCAGTATTTT.